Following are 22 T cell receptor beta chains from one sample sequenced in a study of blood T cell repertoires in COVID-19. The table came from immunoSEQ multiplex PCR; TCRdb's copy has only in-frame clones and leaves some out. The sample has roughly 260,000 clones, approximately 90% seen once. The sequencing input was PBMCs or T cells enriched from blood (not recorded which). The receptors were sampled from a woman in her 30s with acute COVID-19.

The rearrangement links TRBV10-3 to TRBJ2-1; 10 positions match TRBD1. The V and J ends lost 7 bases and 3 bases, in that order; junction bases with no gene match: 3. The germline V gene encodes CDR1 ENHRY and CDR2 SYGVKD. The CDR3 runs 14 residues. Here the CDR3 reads CAIKRTGGYNEQFF. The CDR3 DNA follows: TGTGCCATCAAAAGGACAGGGGGCTACAATGAGCAGTTCTTC.

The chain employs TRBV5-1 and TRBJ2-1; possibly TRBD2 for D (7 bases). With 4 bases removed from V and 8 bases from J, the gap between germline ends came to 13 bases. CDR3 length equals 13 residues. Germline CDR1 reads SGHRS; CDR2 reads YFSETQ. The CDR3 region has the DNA TGCGCCAGCAGCACTACAGGGAGGGATGAGCAGTTCTTC. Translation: CASSTTGRDEQFF.

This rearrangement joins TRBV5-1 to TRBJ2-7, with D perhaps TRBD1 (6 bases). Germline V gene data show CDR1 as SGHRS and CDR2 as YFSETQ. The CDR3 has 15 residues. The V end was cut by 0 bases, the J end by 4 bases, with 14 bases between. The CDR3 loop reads CASSLGGTNPYEQYF. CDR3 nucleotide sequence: TGCGCCAGCAGCTTGGGTGGGACAAACCCTTACGAGCAGTACTTC.

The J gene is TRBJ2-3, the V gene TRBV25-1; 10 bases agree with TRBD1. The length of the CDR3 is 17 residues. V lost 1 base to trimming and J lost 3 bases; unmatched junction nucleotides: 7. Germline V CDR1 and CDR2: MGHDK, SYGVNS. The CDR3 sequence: CASSELGAGQGTDTQYF. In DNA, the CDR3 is TGTGCCAGCAGTGAATTGGGTGCGGGACAGGGGACAGATACGCAGTATTTT.

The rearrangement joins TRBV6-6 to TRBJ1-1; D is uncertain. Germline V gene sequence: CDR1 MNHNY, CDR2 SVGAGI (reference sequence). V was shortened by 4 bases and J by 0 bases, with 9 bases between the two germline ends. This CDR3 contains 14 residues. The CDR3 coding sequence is TGTGCCAGCAGTTCCGAGGAGGTGAACACTGAAGCTTTCTTT. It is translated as CASSSEEVNTEAFF.

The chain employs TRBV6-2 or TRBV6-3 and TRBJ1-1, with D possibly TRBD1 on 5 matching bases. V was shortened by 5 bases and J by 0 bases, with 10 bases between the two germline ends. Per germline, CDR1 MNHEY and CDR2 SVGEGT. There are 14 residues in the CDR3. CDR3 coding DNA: TGTGCCAGCAGTACGGACACTTTGAACACTGAAGCTTTCTTT. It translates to CASSTDTLNTEAFF.

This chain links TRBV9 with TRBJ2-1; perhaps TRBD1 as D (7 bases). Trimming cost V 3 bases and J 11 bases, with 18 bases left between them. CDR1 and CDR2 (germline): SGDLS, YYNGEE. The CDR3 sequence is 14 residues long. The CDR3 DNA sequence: TGTGCCAGCAGCGAGGGGGGACAGCCCAGTAAGCAGTTCTTC. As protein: CASSEGGQPSKQFF.

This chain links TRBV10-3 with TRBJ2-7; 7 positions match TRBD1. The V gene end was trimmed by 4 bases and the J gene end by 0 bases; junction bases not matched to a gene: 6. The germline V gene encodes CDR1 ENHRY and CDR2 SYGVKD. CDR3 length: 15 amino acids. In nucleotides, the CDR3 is TGTGCCATCAGTGGGCCGGGACAGAGCTCCTACGAGCAGTACTTC. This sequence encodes CAISGPGQSSYEQYF.

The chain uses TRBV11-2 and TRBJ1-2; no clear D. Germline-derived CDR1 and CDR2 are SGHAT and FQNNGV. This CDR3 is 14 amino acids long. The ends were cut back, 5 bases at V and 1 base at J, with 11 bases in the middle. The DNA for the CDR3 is TGTGCCAGCAGCCCACTACCACATAACTATGGCTACACCTTC. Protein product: CASSPLPHNYGYTF.

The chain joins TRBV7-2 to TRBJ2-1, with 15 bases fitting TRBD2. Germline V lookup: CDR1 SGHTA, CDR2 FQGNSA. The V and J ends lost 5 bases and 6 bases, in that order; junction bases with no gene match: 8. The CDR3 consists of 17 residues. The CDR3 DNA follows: TGTGCCAGCAGCACAGGACTAGCGGGGGGGAAATCCAATGAGCAGTTCTTC. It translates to CASSTGLAGGKSNEQFF.

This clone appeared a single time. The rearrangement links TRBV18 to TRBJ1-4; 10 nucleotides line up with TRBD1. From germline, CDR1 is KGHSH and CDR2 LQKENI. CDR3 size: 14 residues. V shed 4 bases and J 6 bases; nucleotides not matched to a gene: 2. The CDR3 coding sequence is TGTGCCAGCTCACGGACAGGGGGAGATGAAAAACTGTTTTTT. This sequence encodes CASSRTGGDEKLFF.

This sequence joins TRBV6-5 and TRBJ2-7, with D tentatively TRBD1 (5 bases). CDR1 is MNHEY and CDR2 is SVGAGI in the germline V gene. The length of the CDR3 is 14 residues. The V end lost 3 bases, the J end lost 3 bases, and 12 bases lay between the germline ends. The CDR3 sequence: CASSYQGVGYEQYF. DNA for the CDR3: TGTGCCAGCAGTTATCAAGGGGTGGGCTACGAGCAGTACTTC.

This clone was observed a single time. The CDR3 DNA reads TGTGCCAGCTCTCTAGACAGGGTAGGAACAGATACGCAGTATTTT. Translating it yields CASSLDRVGTDTQYF. The chain couples TRBV18 to TRBJ2-3, with 7 nucleotides matching TRBD1. Losses at the gene ends were 6 bases for V and 3 bases for J; bases not matched to a gene: 9. CDR1 and CDR2 from the germline V gene are KGHSH and LQKENI. This CDR3 has 15 residues.

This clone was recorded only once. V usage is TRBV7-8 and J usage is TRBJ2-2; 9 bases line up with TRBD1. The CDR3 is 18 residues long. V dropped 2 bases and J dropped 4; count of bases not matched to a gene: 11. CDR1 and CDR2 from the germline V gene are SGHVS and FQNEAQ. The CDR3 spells CASSLRDRVLLGTGELFF. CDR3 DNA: TGTGCCAGCAGCTTAAGGGACAGGGTCCTACTCGGCACCGGGGAGCTGTTTTTT.

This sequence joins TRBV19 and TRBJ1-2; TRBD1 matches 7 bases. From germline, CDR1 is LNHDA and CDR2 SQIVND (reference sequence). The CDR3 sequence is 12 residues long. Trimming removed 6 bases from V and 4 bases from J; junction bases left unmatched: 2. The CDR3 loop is CASRGQSYGYTF. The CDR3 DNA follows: TGTGCCAGTAGGGGACAGTCCTATGGCTACACCTTC.

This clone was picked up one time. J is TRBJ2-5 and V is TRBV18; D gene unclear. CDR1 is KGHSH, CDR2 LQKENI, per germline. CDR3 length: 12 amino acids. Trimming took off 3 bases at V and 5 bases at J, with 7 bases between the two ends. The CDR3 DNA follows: TGTGCCAGCTCACCCAACGAGGAGACCCAGTACTTC. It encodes CASSPNEETQYF.

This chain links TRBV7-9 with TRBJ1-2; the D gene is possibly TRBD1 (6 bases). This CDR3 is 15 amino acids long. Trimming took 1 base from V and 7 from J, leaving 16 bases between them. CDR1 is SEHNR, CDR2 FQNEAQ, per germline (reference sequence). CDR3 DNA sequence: TGTGCCAGCAGCTTAGTATCCAGGGGCGGGTTTGGCTACACCTTC. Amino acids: CASSLVSRGGFGYTF.

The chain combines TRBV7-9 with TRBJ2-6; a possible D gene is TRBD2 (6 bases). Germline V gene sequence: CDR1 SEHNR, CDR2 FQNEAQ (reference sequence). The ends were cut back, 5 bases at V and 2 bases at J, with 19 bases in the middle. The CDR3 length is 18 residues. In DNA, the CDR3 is TGTGCCAGCAGCCCCCGGACATTGGGCGGGACTGGGGCCAACGTCCTGACTTTC. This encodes CASSPRTLGGTGANVLTF.

The CDR3 region is CASSDRDYGYTF. DNA of the CDR3: TGCGCCAGTTCCGACAGGGACTATGGCTACACCTTC. V is TRBV5-1 and J is TRBJ1-2; the match to TRBD1 covers 7 bases. J lost 3 bases, V lost 8 bases, and 4 bases had no gene match. The CDR3 sequence is 12 residues long. Germline V gene lookup returns CDR1 SGHRS and CDR2 YFSETQ.

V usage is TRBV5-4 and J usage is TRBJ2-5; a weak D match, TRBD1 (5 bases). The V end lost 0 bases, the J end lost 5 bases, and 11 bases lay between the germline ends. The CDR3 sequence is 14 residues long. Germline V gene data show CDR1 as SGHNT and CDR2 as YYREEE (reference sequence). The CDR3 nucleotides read TGTGCCAGCAGCTTGGAGACAGCCTCGGAGACCCAGTACTTC. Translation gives CASSLETASETQYF.

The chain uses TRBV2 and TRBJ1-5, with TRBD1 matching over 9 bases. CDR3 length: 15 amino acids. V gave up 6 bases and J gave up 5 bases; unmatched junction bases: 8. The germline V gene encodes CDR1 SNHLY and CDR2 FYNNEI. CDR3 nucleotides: TGTGCCAGCAGCGGGGACAGGGCCCTCCATCAGCCCCAGCATTTT. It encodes CASSGDRALHQPQHF.

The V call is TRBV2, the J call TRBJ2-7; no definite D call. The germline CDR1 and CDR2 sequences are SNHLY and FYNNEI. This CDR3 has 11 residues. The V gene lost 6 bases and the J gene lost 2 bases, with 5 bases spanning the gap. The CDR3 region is CASRAAYEQYF. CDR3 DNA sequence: TGTGCCAGCAGGGCAGCCTACGAGCAGTACTTC. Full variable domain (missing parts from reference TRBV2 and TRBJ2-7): EPEVTQTPSHQVTQMGQEVILRCVPISNHLYFYWYRQILGQKVEFLVSFYNNEISEKSEIFDDQFSVERPDGSNFTLKIRSTKLEDSAMYFCASRAAYEQYFGPGTRLTVT.